This TCR beta chain was recovered during a study of T cells in Graves' hyperthyroidism and ophthalmopathy. Lactation, pregnancy, other autoimmune disease or uncontrolled infection excluded patients. PBMCs came from more than 9 ml fresh peripheral blood. The V gene end was trimmed by 6 bases and the J gene end by 0 bases; junction bases not matched to a gene: 6. The CDR3 loop spans 15 amino acids. Germline assignment: CDR1 MDHEN and CDR2 SYDVKM. This clonotype was counted between two and nine times. The source material, RNA transcripts, was used to amplify TCR beta CDR3 regions. An initial round of RT-PCR targeting the TCR CDR3 relied on the HTBI primer set. TCRdb processed the multiplex PCR reads anew with MiXCR; each CDR3 protein has one entry. The sample gives 500,000 to 650,000 distinct CDR3 sequences, roughly 15% of which show up once; approximately 14% is in the top ten.

The gene calls are TRBV28 and TRBJ2-7; 9 bases are a match to TRBD1. The sequence was obtained from a woman aged 40-49 years with Graves' hyperthyroidism. Sequencing was done on a sample of blood. This CDR3 is CASRTGTGSSYEQYF. The CDR3 DNA reads as TGTGCCAGCAGAACCGGGACAGGGAGCTCCTACGAGCAGTACTTC.